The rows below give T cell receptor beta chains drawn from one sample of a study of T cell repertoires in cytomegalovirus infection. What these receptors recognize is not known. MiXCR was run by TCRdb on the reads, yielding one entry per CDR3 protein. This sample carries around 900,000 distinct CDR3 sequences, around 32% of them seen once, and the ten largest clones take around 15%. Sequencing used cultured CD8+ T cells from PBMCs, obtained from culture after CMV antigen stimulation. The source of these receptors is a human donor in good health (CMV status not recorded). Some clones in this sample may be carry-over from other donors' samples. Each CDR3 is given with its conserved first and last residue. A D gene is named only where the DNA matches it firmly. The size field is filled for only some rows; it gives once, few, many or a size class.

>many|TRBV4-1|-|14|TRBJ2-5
CASSQDYSGETQYF
TGCGCCAGCAGCCAAGATTACTCTGGGGAGACCCAGTACTTC
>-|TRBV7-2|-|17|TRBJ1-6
CASSPRTYRSYNSPLHF
TGTGCCAGCAGCCCGCGCACTTACCGCTCCTATAATTCACCCCTCCACTTT
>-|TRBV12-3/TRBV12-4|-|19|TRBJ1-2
CASSLIFLSEDALGYGYTF
TGTGCCAGCAGTTTGATCTTCTTGAGCGAGGACGCCCTGGGCTATGGCTACACCTTC
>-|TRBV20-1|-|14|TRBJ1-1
CSAFRGVMNTEAFF
TGCAGTGCCTTCCGCGGGGTAATGAACACTGAAGCTTTCTTT
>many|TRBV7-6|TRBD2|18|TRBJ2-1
CASSLEVTGLAPYNEQFF
TGTGCCAGCAGCTTAGAGGTTACGGGACTAGCTCCCTACAATGAGCAGTTCTTC
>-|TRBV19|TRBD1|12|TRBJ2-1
CASWTGYNEQFF
TGTGCCAGTTGGACAGGGTACAATGAGCAGTTCTTC
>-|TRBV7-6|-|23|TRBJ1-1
CASSLFGGTDVPGAEKLDTEAFF
TGTGCCAGCAGCTTATTTGGGGGGACCGACGTGCCGGGCGCCGAGAAGTTGGACACTGAAGCTTTCTTT
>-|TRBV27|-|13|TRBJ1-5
CASRGGPNQPQHF
TGTGCCAGCAGAGGCGGCCCCAATCAGCCCCAGCATTTT
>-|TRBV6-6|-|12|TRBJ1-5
CASSSTYQPQHF
TGTGCCAGCAGTTCAACTTATCAGCCCCAGCATTTT
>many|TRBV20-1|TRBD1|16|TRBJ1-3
CSARGAGQDVGNTIYF
TGCAGTGCTAGAGGTGCCGGACAGGACGTCGGAAACACCATATATTTT
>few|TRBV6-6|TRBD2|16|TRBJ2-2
CASSWLAGANTGELFF
TGTGCCAGCAGTTGGCTAGCGGGGGCGAACACCGGGGAGCTGTTTTTT
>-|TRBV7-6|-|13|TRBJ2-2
CASSVQGTGELFF
TGTGCCAGCAGCGTGCAAGGCACCGGGGAGCTGTTTTTT
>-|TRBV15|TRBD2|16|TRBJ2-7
CATSSLVGGLDYEQYF
TGTGCTACCAGCAGCCTCGTGGGAGGGTTGGATTACGAGCAGTACTTC
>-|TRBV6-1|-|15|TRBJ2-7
CASSEAPGTLYEQYF
TGTGCCAGCAGTGAAGCGCCGGGGACTCTTTACGAGCAGTACTTC
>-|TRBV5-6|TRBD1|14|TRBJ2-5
CASSLDRDRETQYF
TGTGCCAGCAGCTTGGACCGGGACAGGGAGACCCAGTACTTC
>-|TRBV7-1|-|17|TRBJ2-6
CASSTLDGVSGAIVLTF
TGTGCCAGCAGCACCCTGGACGGGGTGTCTGGGGCCATCGTCCTGACTTTC
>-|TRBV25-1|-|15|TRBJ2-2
CASSESVGPTGELFF
TGTGCCAGCAGTGAATCAGTGGGGCCCACCGGGGAGCTGTTTTTT
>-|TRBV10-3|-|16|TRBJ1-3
CAISESYRNSGNTIYF
TGTGCCATCAGTGAGTCGTACAGGAACTCTGGAAACACCATATATTTT
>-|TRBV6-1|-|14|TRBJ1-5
CASSPYNSNQPQHF
TGTGCCAGCAGTCCCTATAATAGCAATCAGCCCCAGCATTTT
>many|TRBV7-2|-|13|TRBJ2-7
CASSLAEARRQYF
TGTGCCAGCAGCTTAGCGGAGGCTAGGCGGCAGTACTTC
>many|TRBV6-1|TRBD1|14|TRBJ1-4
CASSSGTGAEKLFF
TGTGCCAGCAGTTCCGGGACAGGGGCCGAAAAACTGTTTTTT
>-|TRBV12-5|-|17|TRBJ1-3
CASGFQTDSYSGNTIYF
TGTGCTAGTGGTTTTCAGACTGACAGTTACTCTGGAAACACCATATATTTT
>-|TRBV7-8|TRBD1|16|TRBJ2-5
CASSRGDSNKGETQYF
TGTGCCAGCAGCCGTGGGGACAGCAATAAGGGGGAGACCCAGTACTTC
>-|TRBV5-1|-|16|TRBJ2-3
CASSLPLDRPTDTQYF
TGCGCCAGCAGCTTGCCTCTTGACAGACCCACAGATACGCAGTATTTT
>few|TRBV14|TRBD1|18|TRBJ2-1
CASSLGDRGRPPLNEQFF
TGTGCCAGCAGCCTCGGGGACAGGGGGCGTCCCCCCCTCAATGAGCAGTTCTTC
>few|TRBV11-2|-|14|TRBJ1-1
CASSFRQSNTEAFF
TGTGCCAGCAGCTTCAGACAATCGAACACTGAAGCTTTCTTT
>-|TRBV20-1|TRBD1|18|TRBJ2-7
CSAIIRGTGGMVLYEQYF
TGCAGTGCCATTATCCGAGGAACAGGGGGGATGGTCCTCTACGAGCAGTACTTC
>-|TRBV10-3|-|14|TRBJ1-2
CAISESRGRNGYTF
TGTGCCATCAGTGAGTCACGGGGGCGAAATGGCTACACCTTC
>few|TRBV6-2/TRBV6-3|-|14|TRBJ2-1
CASSWSGWLNEQFF
TGTGCCAGCAGTTGGAGCGGGTGGCTGAATGAGCAGTTCTTC
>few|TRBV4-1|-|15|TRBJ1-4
CASSHRVLTNEKLFF
TGCGCCAGCAGCCACAGGGTCCTAACTAATGAAAAACTGTTTTTT
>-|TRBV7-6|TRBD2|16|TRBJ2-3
CASSTPAGGPSDTQYF
TGTGCCAGCAGCACCCCAGCGGGGGGGCCGTCAGATACGCAGTATTTT
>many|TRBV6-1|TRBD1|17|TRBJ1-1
CASSEGRTGEINTEAFF
TGTGCCAGCAGTGAAGGTCGAACAGGGGAGATTAACACTGAAGCTTTCTTT
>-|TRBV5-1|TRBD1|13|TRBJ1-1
CASRDRMNTEAFF
TGCGCCAGCCGGGACAGAATGAACACTGAAGCTTTCTTT
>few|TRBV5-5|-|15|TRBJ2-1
CASVSGRGSNNEQFF
TGTGCCAGCGTTAGTGGCAGGGGCTCCAACAATGAGCAGTTCTTC